This TCR beta chain was sequenced for a study of Graves' ophthalmopathy and Graves' hyperthyroidism. Findings and limits, study-wide: A classifier, a 13-signature model, separated ophthalmopathy from stable hyperthyroidism with about 88% sensitivity and 81.08% specificity. Blood contained most expanded thyroid clonotypes exceeding 0.001 frequency. With 60% to 71% sensitivity and more than 72% specificity, the model predicted ophthalmopathy progression.

This clonotype was detected ten times or more. What it binds is unknown. Amplification targeted the TCR beta CDR3 regions, with RNA transcripts as the source material. HTBI primers primed a first-round RT-PCR, and a second-round multiplex PCR followed. TCRdb called the multiplex PCR reads again in MiXCR, with one record for every CDR3 protein. The sample contains fewer than 250,000 distinct CDR3 sequences, about 32% of which appear only once. Diagnosis relied on clinical symptoms, serum thyroxine, TRAb, thyroid ultrasound and orbital computed tomography. Germline V CDR1 and CDR2: SGHRS, YFSETQ. The CDR3 has 12 amino acids. Trimming took 3 bases from V and 5 from J, leaving 8 bases between them.

The sequence derives from a man aged 45-60 years with Graves' ophthalmopathy. The specimen was peripheral blood. The chain combines TRBV5-1 with TRBJ1-1; no reliable D call. The CDR3 bases are TGCGCCAGCAGCTCAAGTAGAACTGAAGCTTTCTTT. As protein: CASSSSRTEAFF.